Detailed here is one TCR beta chain. The antigen is unknown. This entry comes from a study of blood T cells in healthy people across ages. Study-wide findings and caveats: When set beside aged donors, long-lived donors presented more naive CD4+ cells and higher diversity.

CDR3 length equals 15 residues. Trimming stripped 4 bases from V and 0 bases from J, with 11 bases between. Germline values: CDR1 SNHLY, CDR2 FYNNEI. A second PCR of about 6 to 11 cycles used a sample-barcoded 5' primer and a J-beta primer mix. Each of the cDNA molecules was tagged by a template-switch adaptor with 12 random nucleotides. TCRdb re-called the 5' RACE reads with MiXCR, one entry per CDR3 protein. There are hundreds of thousands of distinct CDR3 sequences in the sample; over 25% occur only once, and 3% to 4.5% lies in the top ten. These same data were also listed under a study on T cells of mothers and their children. That report notes: Every mother supplied over 8 million TCR beta CDR3 reads and every child around 3 million.

V gene TRBV2 combines with J gene TRBJ2-3; perhaps TRBD1 as D (6 bases). The source of this sequence is a boy younger than 10 in good health. The sequencing input was blood. CDR3 coding DNA: TGTGCCAGCAGTGGGGACACAGGGAGCACAGATACGCAGTATTTT. Protein sequence: CASSGDTGSTDTQYF. Together with reference TRBV2 and TRBJ2-3, the CDR3 gives the full variable domain: EPEVTQTPSHQVTQMGQEVILRCVPISNHLYFYWYRQILGQKVEFLVSFYNNEISEKSEIFDDQFSVERPDGSNFTLKIRSTKLEDSAMYFCASSGDTGSTDTQYFGPGTRLTVL.